This TCR beta chain originates from a study of blood T cell repertoires in COVID-19. CDR1 and CDR2 (germline): KGHSH, LQKENI. CDR3 length: 16 residues. V shed 3 bases and J shed 0 bases, with 12 bases lying between them. While infection was still active, Seattle patients were enrolled and then followed longitudinally. This clone was seen only once. Study processing details: Cell counts per sample came from amplifying reference gene primers. The protocol was immunoSEQ multiplex PCR, while the TCRdb copy is restricted to in-frame clones and leaves out a portion. V and J calls and clone size follow that table, whereas D and trimming were derived from the DNA. The table lists fewer than 700,000 clones, approximately 88% of them singletons.

The origin of this receptor is a woman between 45 and 60 years old with COVID-19, enrolled during active disease. The sample consisted of peripheral blood. This sequence joins TRBV18 and TRBJ1-3, with TRBD1 as a possible D gene (5 bases). As DNA, the CDR3 is TGTGCCAGCTCACCCCAGGGAGGGACCTCTGGAAACACCATATATTTT. Translated, it gives CASSPQGGTSGNTIYF.